This T cell receptor (beta chain) comes out of a study of blood T cell repertoires in COVID-19. Overall study context: The study drew acute and convalescent COVID-19 samples from the United States, Italy and Spain.

The table lists this clone with many counts. Study processing details: Amplifying reference gene primers gave estimates of nucleated cell counts. Some clones are missing from TCRdb's copy, which holds only in-frame ones; the method was immunoSEQ multiplex PCR. V and J calls plus clone size are reproduced from that table; the DNA served to infer D and trimming. The sample carries 250,000 to 350,000 clones, 75% to 90% recorded once. After removal of 5 bases from V and 4 bases from J, the junction contained 3 bases not matched to a gene. Germline CDR1 is SEHNR and CDR2 is FQNEAQ (reference sequence). The CDR3 consists of 14 residues. Participants' reported clinical history set cohort assignment. Cohort 3 donors were reported recovered after two negative PCRs, clearance, or symptom resolution.

The TCR was taken from a woman aged 30 to 39 who had recovered from COVID-19. Sequencing was performed on PBMCs or T cells enriched from blood (not recorded which). V is TRBV7-9 and J is TRBJ1-5; 9 bases agree with TRBD1. Here the CDR3 reads CASSRGQGNQPQHF. The CDR3 DNA reads as TGTGCCAGCAGCCGGGGACAGGGAAATCAGCCCCAGCATTTT.